These 27 T cell receptor beta chains originate from one sample sequenced in a study of T cells in Graves' hyperthyroidism and ophthalmopathy. Template material for amplifying TCR beta CDR3 regions consisted of RNA transcripts. Using the HTBI primer set, a first-round RT-PCR was run on the TCR CDR3. TCRdb re-called the multiplex PCR reads with MiXCR, one entry per CDR3 protein. Found here are around 540,000 distinct CDR3 sequences, under 60% of them singletons; the top ten hold 8.2%. The source material was peripheral blood or thyroid tissue (not recorded which). The receptors here all came from a woman younger than 35 with Graves' hyperthyroidism.

This clonotype was recorded only once. V and J are TRBV6-1 and TRBJ2-5; perhaps TRBD2 as D (5 bases). The ends were cut back, 5 bases at V and 4 bases at J, with 20 bases in the middle. Germline CDR1 reads MNHNS; CDR2 reads SASEGT. The CDR3 runs to 16 residues. DNA for the CDR3: TGTGCCAGCAGTCAATACCACCAGCGGTTGGGAGAGACCCAGTACTTC. This codes for CASSQYHQRLGETQYF.

V usage is TRBV29-1 and J usage is TRBJ1-2; D may be TRBD1 (5 bases). Germline lookup yields CDR1 SQVTM and CDR2 ANQGSEA. V lost 6 bases to trimming and J lost 8 bases, with 10 bases between them. CDR3 length: 10 amino acids. CDR3 in DNA: TGCAGCGTCAGGGCGCGGGGCTACACCTTC. This translates into CSVRARGYTF.

The chain links TRBV6-5 to TRBJ2-5, with a weak D call TRBD1 (5 bases). This CDR3 spans 13 amino acids. Germline values: CDR1 MNHEY, CDR2 SVGAGI. V was pared by 5 bases and J by 4 bases, with 11 bases between. The CDR3 is CASSENRRETQYF. The DNA for the CDR3 is TGTGCCAGCAGTGAAAACAGGCGAGAGACCCAGTACTTC.

This clonotype has just a few counts. The chain has TRBV9 and TRBJ2-7; possibly TRBD1 or TRBD2 for D (5 bases each). The germline gives CDR1 SGDLS, CDR2 YYNGEE. Between the trimmed V and J ends, which lost 3 bases and 12 bases, there was a span of 16 bases. This CDR3 has 12 amino acids. The CDR3 loop is CASSGTGAERYF. As DNA, the CDR3 is TGTGCCAGCAGCGGGACCGGGGCCGAACGGTACTTC.

The table lists this clonotype with many counts. The genes are TRBV7-8 and TRBJ1-5; D uncertain. Germline CDR1 and CDR2: SGHVS and FQNEAQ. There are 12 residues in the CDR3. Trimming shortened V by 0 bases and J by 9 bases, and 6 bases separated the two germline ends. The CDR3 loop reads CASSLAGGPQHF. The CDR3 region has the DNA TGTGCCAGCAGCTTAGCGGGAGGGCCCCAGCATTTT.

In regard to this clonotype: Relative to the germline gene, one junction end is altered; a read error may explain this. V and J are TRBV7-7 and TRBJ2-5; TRBD2 matches at 10 bases. Germline V CDR1 and CDR2: SSHAT, FNYEAQ (reference sequence). The CDR3 is made up of 13 amino acids. The CDR3 is CASSGRAWETQYF. CDR3 nucleotide sequence: TGTGCTAGCAGCGGGAGGGCGTGGGAGACCCAGTACTTC. The full variable domain, in which reference TRBV7-7 and TRBJ2-5 provide the parts outside the CDR3, is GAGVSQSPRYKVTKRGQDVTLRCDPISSHATLYWYQQALGQGPEFLTYFNYEAQPDKSGLPSDRFSAERPEGSISTLTIQRTEQRDSAMYRCASSGRAWETQYFGPGTRLLVL.

This clonotype was detected a few times. The chain couples TRBV9 to TRBJ2-7; possible D gene TRBD1, 5 bases. V was shortened by 3 bases and J by 4 bases, with 11 bases between the two germline ends. CDR3 length equals 13 residues. The V gene's germline CDR1 is SGDLS and CDR2 YYNGEE. The CDR3 region is CASSDGARYEQYF. As DNA, the CDR3 is TGTGCCAGCAGCGATGGGGCCCGGTACGAGCAGTACTTC.

The chain has TRBV2 and TRBJ2-5; D might be TRBD1 (5 bases). CDR1 SNHLY and CDR2 FYNNEI come from the germline V gene. The CDR3 covers 12 residues. With 3 bases removed from V and 6 bases from J, the gap between germline ends came to 8 bases. The chain's CDR3 is CASSDKGQTQYF. CDR3 nucleotide sequence: TGTGCCAGCAGTGATAAGGGGCAGACCCAGTACTTC.

This clonotype was counted a few times. This rearrangement joins TRBV7-2 to TRBJ2-7, with D uncertain. The length of the CDR3 is 14 residues. Per the germline V gene, CDR1 is SGHTA and CDR2 is FQGNSA. V was pared by 3 bases and J by 0 bases, with 9 bases between. The CDR3 DNA follows: TGTGCCAGCAGCTTCCGGGCCCTCTCCTACGAGCAGTACTTC. Protein sequence: CASSFRALSYEQYF.

The chain carries TRBV25-1 and TRBJ1-2; tentatively, D is TRBD1 (5 bases). The germline V gene has CDR1 MGHDK and CDR2 SYGVNS. The CDR3 totals 15 residues. V lost 1 base and J lost 4, with 13 bases in between. The CDR3 sequence: CASSEWGRGGYGYTF. DNA for the CDR3: TGTGCCAGCAGTGAATGGGGTAGGGGAGGCTATGGCTACACCTTC.

Points on this clonotype: Its ends do not fully match the called genes, so a read error is possible. The gene calls are TRBV2 and TRBJ1-2, with D tentatively TRBD1 (6 bases). CDR3 length: 13 amino acids. Germline V CDR1 and CDR2: SNHLY, FYNNEI. The CDR3 region is CASKTGSNYGYTF. The DNA for the CDR3 is TGCGCCAGCAAGACAGGATCTAACTATGGCTACACCTTC.

Note on this clonotype: A junction end diverges from the germline sequence, so it may reflect a read error. This rearrangement joins TRBV7-2 to TRBJ1-2; D ambiguous. CDR3 length: 16 amino acids. Germline V gives CDR1 SGHTA, CDR2 FQGNSA. Here the CDR3 DNA reads TGCGCCAGCAGCCAAGATCTGGTAATACCTCGCTATGGCTACACCTTC. Its translation: CASSQDLVIPRYGYTF.

This clonotype was counted a few times. This chain connects TRBV12-3 or TRBV12-4 to TRBJ1-2, with D unclear. The CDR3 extends over 13 amino acids. V lost 2 bases, J lost 6 bases, and 10 bases lay in between. The CDR3 DNA follows: TGTGCCAGCAGTTTATCGAAGACGAATGGCTACACCTTC. It is translated as CASSLSKTNGYTF.

The chain combines TRBV7-9 with TRBJ2-7, with a weak D call TRBD1 (5 bases). V was cut by 2 bases and J by 1 base, with 9 bases left in between. Germline CDR1 and CDR2: SEHNR and FQNEAQ (reference sequence). CDR3 length: 14 amino acids. The DNA of the CDR3 is TGTGCCAGCAGCTTACCAGGGAAGTCCTACGAGCAGTACTTC. It yields the protein CASSLPGKSYEQYF.

V and J are TRBV29-1 and TRBJ1-2, with TRBD1 identical over 10 bases. CDR1 is SQVTM, CDR2 ANQGSEA, per germline. This CDR3 spans 11 amino acids. Trimming removed 7 bases from V and 8 bases from J; junction bases left unmatched: 4. In DNA form, the CDR3 reads TGCAGCGCGGGACAGGGGTGGGGCTACACCTTC. Residues: CSAGQGWGYTF.

This clonotype was picked up many times. The genes are TRBV24-1 and TRBJ2-7; D possibly corresponds to TRBD1 (6 bases). This CDR3 spans 13 amino acids. Germline assignment: CDR1 KGHDR and CDR2 SFDVKD. V shed 3 bases and J shed 6 bases, with 11 bases lying between them. CDR3 nucleotides: TGTGCCACCAGTGATGGGACATCTGGCGAGCAGTACTTC. Translation: CATSDGTSGEQYF.

This clonotype has at least ten counts. V and J are TRBV24-1 and TRBJ1-5; the match to TRBD1 covers 8 bases. CDR3 length equals 16 residues. The germline V gene encodes CDR1 KGHDR and CDR2 SFDVKD. V was pared by 5 bases and J by 4 bases, with 9 bases of the junction left unmatched. The CDR3 is CATSGRGTGRNQPQHF. The CDR3 coding sequence is TGTGCCACCAGTGGCCGGGGGACAGGACGTAATCAGCCCCAGCATTTT.

This clonotype is a singleton in its sample. This chain joins TRBV15 and TRBJ1-5; a possible D gene is TRBD1 (5 bases). Germline values: CDR1 LNHNV, CDR2 YYDKDF (reference sequence). The V gene lost 3 bases and the J gene lost 6 bases, with 9 bases spanning the gap. The CDR3 length is 13 residues. The CDR3 coding sequence is TGTGCCACCAGCAGCGTCGGGGGTCAGCCCCAGCATTTT. Amino acid sequence: CATSSVGGQPQHF.

At least ten counts were recorded for this clonotype. The chain uses TRBV20-1 and TRBJ2-7; 8 nucleotides agree with TRBD2. The CDR3 is 15 residues long. The V and J ends lost 0 bases and 1 base, in that order; junction bases with no gene match: 5. Germline CDR1 DFQATT, CDR2 SNEGSKA (reference sequence). CDR3 nucleotide sequence: TGCAGTGCTAGAGATCTTCGGGAGGGGTCCTACGAGCAGTACTTC. Translating gives CSARDLREGSYEQYF.

Turning to this clonotype: This may come from a read error, since a much larger clone is one base off. The gene calls are TRBV7-9 and TRBJ1-2; 7 bases are a match to TRBD1. Germline values: CDR1 SEHNR, CDR2 FQNEAQ (reference sequence). V lost 5 bases to trimming and J lost 8 bases; unmatched junction nucleotides: 5. The CDR3 consists of 12 residues. The CDR3 protein is CASSQGQWGYTF. Here the CDR3 DNA reads TGTGCCAGCAGCCAGGGACAGTGGGGCTACACCTTC.

This clonotype was seen many times. This chain connects TRBV7-2 to TRBJ2-7; 10 bases are shared with TRBD1. The V and J ends lost 3 bases and 3 bases, in that order; junction bases with no gene match: 2. CDR3 length equals 14 residues. Germline CDR1 reads SGHTA; CDR2 reads FQGNSA. The CDR3: CASSFGTGDYEQYF. The CDR3, as DNA: TGTGCCAGCAGCTTCGGGACAGGGGACTACGAGCAGTACTTC.

For this clonotype: A clone one base away is much larger, so this may be a read error. This CDR3 reads CASSFGSGLSPGANVLTF. DNA for the CDR3: TGTGCCAGCAGCTTCGGCTCGGGACTTAGCCCTGGGGCCAACGTCCTGACTTTC. The chain recombines TRBV2 with TRBJ2-6; weak D call: TRBD2 (6 bases). This CDR3 contains 18 residues. With 6 bases removed from V and 2 bases from J, the gap between germline ends came to 20 bases. Germline CDR1 SNHLY, CDR2 FYNNEI.

The rearrangement joins TRBV28 to TRBJ1-5; D unclear. Per germline, CDR1 MDHEN and CDR2 SYDVKM. Trimming shortened V by 7 bases and J by 4 bases, and 11 bases separated the two germline ends. CDR3 length: 13 residues. This chain's CDR3 is CASTIRPNQPQHF. The CDR3 nucleotides are TGTGCCAGCACCATACGTCCGAATCAGCCCCAGCATTTT. The full variable domain, rest sourced from reference TRBV28 and TRBJ1-5, is DVKVTQSSRYLVKRTGEKVFLECVQDMDHENMFWYRQDPGLGLRLIYFSYDVKMKEKGDIPEGYSVSREKKERFSLILESASTNQTSMYLCASTIRPNQPQHFGDGTRLSIL.

This clonotype was seen a handful of times. The CDR3 DNA sequence: TGCAGTGCTAGAGCCGGTGACACCGGGGAGCTGTTTTTT. Its protein product is CSARAGDTGELFF. This chain connects TRBV20-1 to TRBJ2-2; the D is unclear. Germline assignment: CDR1 DFQATT and CDR2 SNEGSKA (reference sequence). V dropped 1 base and J dropped 3 bases, with 6 bases sitting between them. The CDR3 contains 13 residues.

With respect to this clonotype: A much larger clone lies one base from this, so it may be a read error. The V gene is TRBV29-1, the J gene TRBJ2-5; D is possibly TRBD2 (6 bases). The V gene's germline CDR1 is SQVTM and CDR2 ANQGSEA. With 7 bases removed from V and 5 bases from J, the gap between germline ends came to 20 bases. This CDR3 contains 14 residues. CDR3 in amino acids: CSAQSIGRRETQYF. CDR3 DNA sequence: TGCAGCGCCCAGTCTATCGGGAGAAGGGAGACCCAGTACTTC.

This sequence joins TRBV2 and TRBJ2-7, with D possibly TRBD1 on 5 matching bases. The CDR3 spans 15 residues. Germline CDR1 SNHLY, CDR2 FYNNEI. V was trimmed by 1 base and J by 4 bases, leaving 14 bases between them. For the CDR3, the DNA is TGTGCCAGCAGTGAAGGGACACCTCTTTATTACGAGCAGTACTTC. This encodes CASSEGTPLYYEQYF. Filled out from reference TRBV2 and TRBJ2-7, the complete variable domain reads EPEVTQTPSHQVTQMGQEVILRCVPISNHLYFYWYRQILGQKVEFLVSFYNNEISEKSEIFDDQFSVERPDGSNFTLKIRSTKLEDSAMYFCASSEGTPLYYEQYFGPGTRLTVT.

This clonotype was detected many times. The chain has TRBV24-1 and TRBJ1-5; the match to TRBD1 covers 8 bases. V shed 7 bases and J 5 bases; nucleotides not matched to a gene: 3. The CDR3 extends over 13 amino acids. Germline V lookup: CDR1 KGHDR, CDR2 SFDVKD. The CDR3 coding sequence is TGTGCCACCAGGGACAGGGAGGATCAGCCCCAGCATTTT. Protein sequence: CATRDREDQPQHF.